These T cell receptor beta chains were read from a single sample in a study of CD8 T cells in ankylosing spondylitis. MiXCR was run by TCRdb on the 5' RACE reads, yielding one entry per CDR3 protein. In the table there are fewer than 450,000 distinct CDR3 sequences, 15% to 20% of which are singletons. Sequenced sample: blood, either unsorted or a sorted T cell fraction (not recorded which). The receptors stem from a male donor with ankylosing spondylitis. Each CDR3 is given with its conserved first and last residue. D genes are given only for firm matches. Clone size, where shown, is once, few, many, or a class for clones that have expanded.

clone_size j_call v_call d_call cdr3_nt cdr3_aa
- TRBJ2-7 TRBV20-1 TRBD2 TGCAGTGCTAGAGATAGTTGGCGGGGGGGCAACGAGCAGTACTTC CSARDSWRGGNEQYF
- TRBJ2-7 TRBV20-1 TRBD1 TGCAGTGCTAGAGAGGCAGGGGGAGTAAACGAGCAGTACTTC CSAREAGGVNEQYF
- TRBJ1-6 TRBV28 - TGTGCCAGCAGTTCCCGGGCAGCTTATAATTCACCCCTCCACTTT CASSSRAAYNSPLHF
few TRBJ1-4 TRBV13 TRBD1 TGTGCCAGCAGCGCTCAGACAGGGTCTAATGAAAAACTGTTTTTT CASSAQTGSNEKLFF
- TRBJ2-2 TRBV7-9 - TGTGCCAGCAGCTTTTGGGGTACGAACACCGGGGAGCTGTTTTTT CASSFWGTNTGELFF
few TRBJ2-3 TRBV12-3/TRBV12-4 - TGTGCCAGCAGTTTAAACGTCCGGGGAGATACGCAGTATTTT CASSLNVRGDTQYF
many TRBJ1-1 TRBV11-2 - TGTGCCAGCAGCTTACGGGGGGTGAACACTGAAGCTTTCTTT CASSLRGVNTEAFF
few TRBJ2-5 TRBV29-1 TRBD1 TGCAGCGTTGTTACAGGGGGCTGGGAGACCCAGTACTTC CSVVTGGWETQYF
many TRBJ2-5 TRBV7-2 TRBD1 TGTGCCAGCAGTTTAGCCGGGACAGCTCAAGAGACCCAGTACTTC CASSLAGTAQETQYF
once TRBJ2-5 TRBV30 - TGTGCCTGGAGTGCCCCGGCGACCCAGTACTTC CAWSAPATQYF
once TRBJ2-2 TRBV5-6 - TGTGCCAGCAGCTTGAGGTCGAACACCGGGGAGCTGTTTTTT CASSLRSNTGELFF
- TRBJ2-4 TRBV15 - TGTGCCACCAGCAGAGCGGGGGCGGGAAACATTCAGTACTTC CATSRAGAGNIQYF
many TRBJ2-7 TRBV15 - TGTGCCACCAAGCTTGGGGGTTCGTCCTACGAGCAGTACTTC CATKLGGSSYEQYF
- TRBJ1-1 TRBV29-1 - TGCAGCGTGTCGGGGGGAGCAATGAACACTGAAGCTTTCTTT CSVSGGAMNTEAFF
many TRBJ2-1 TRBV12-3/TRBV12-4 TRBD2 TGTGCCAGCAGTGCGACTAGCGGGGGGTTTGAGCAGTTCTTC CASSATSGGFEQFF
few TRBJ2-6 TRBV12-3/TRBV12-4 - TGTGCCAGCAGGGTCACAGGGACTGGGGCCAACGTCCTGACTTTC CASRVTGTGANVLTF
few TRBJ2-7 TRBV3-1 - TGTGCCAGCAGCCCGAGAACCGGGACAAAACCTTCCGAGCAGTACTTC CASSPRTGTKPSEQYF